These 20 T cell receptor beta chains came from one sample sequenced in a study of T cells in Graves' hyperthyroidism and ophthalmopathy. Amplification yielded TCR beta CDR3 regions, with RNA transcripts as the source. HTBI primers were used for first-round RT-PCR of the TCR CDR3. MiXCR, applied by TCRdb to the multiplex PCR reads, yields one record per CDR3 protein. This table holds approximately 370,000 distinct CDR3 sequences, approximately 15% found once. Sample: blood. The receptors were gathered from a woman in her twenties or thirties with Graves' hyperthyroidism.

The chain couples TRBV6-2 or TRBV6-3 to TRBJ1-2; a weak D match, TRBD1 (5 bases). The CDR3 consists of 20 residues. Germline values: CDR1 MNHEY, CDR2 SVGEGT. The V and J ends lost 5 bases and 0 bases respectively, with 28 bases between them. This CDR3 reads CASSTRAKIKTGLANYGYTF. The CDR3 bases are TGTGCCAGCAGTACCCGGGCGAAGATTAAAACAGGACTAGCTAACTATGGCTACACCTTC.

This chain links TRBV19 with TRBJ1-2; 10 bases are a match to TRBD1. The CDR3 runs 15 residues. V dropped 6 bases and J dropped 5; count of bases not matched to a gene: 9. CDR1 is LNHDA, CDR2 SQIVND, per germline (reference sequence). The chain's CDR3 is CASSSGTGESYGYTF. The DNA for the CDR3 is TGTGCCAGTAGCTCCGGGACAGGGGAGAGTTATGGCTACACCTTC.

At least ten counts were recorded for this clonotype. The V call is TRBV20-1, the J call TRBJ2-1, with 11 positions matching TRBD2. This CDR3 has 15 amino acids. The germline CDR1 and CDR2 sequences are DFQATT and SNEGSKA (reference sequence). The V and J ends lost 5 bases and 3 bases, in that order; junction bases with no gene match: 6. CDR3 loop: CSAQSGLAGYNEQFF. The CDR3 bases are TGCAGTGCTCAAAGCGGACTAGCGGGCTACAATGAGCAGTTCTTC.

This clonotype was seen only a few times. This rearrangement joins TRBV4-1 to TRBJ2-1, with D possibly being TRBD2 (6 bases). V lost 0 bases and J lost 2, with 11 bases in between. Germline V CDR1 and CDR2: MGHRA, YSYEKL. This CDR3 has 16 amino acids. The CDR3 protein is CASSQDPTGAYNEQFF. For the CDR3, the DNA is TGCGCCAGCAGCCAAGATCCAACGGGAGCCTACAATGAGCAGTTCTTC.

This clonotype was recorded only once. V gene TRBV29-1 combines with J gene TRBJ2-7, with TRBD1 matching 8 bases. V lost 1 base, J lost 0 bases, and 5 bases stayed unmatched. CDR3 length: 15 amino acids. The germline gives CDR1 SQVTM, CDR2 ANQGSEA. CDR3 residues: CSVEGGDRSSYEQYF. CDR3 DNA: TGCAGCGTTGAAGGAGGGGACAGGAGCTCCTACGAGCAGTACTTC.

V gene TRBV5-6 combines with J gene TRBJ2-1, with a possible D match to TRBD1 (6 bases). There are 14 residues in the CDR3. From germline, CDR1 is SGHDT and CDR2 YYEEEE. V was clipped by 0 bases and J by 6 bases, with 10 bases between them. The CDR3 loop reads CASSLDGGINEQFF. CDR3 nucleotides: TGTGCCAGCAGCTTGGATGGGGGCATCAATGAGCAGTTCTTC.

This clonotype occurred once. CDR3 sequence (DNA): TGTGCCAGCAGTTATTACAGGGTGAACACTGAAGCTTTCTTT. Amino acid sequence: CASSYYRVNTEAFF. The genes are TRBV6-2 or TRBV6-3 and TRBJ1-1; D possibly corresponds to TRBD1 (6 bases). This CDR3 comprises 14 residues. Between the trimmed V and J ends, which lost 3 bases and 0 bases, there was a span of 8 bases. Germline V gene sequence: CDR1 MNHEY, CDR2 SVGEGT.

The table lists this clonotype with many counts. The J gene is TRBJ1-5, the V gene TRBV6-1, with 7 bases identical to TRBD1. V shed 5 bases, J shed 4 bases, and the junction held 5 bases outside the gene matches. The CDR3 spans 14 residues. Germline assignment: CDR1 MNHNS and CDR2 SASEGT. The CDR3 sequence: CASSQDRVNQPQHF. The CDR3 nucleotides read TGTGCCAGCAGTCAAGACAGGGTTAATCAGCCCCAGCATTTT.

This clonotype was observed a handful of times. This may stem from a read error, because a much larger clone lies one nucleotide away. The rearrangement links TRBV7-3 to TRBJ2-1; D not resolved. Between the trimmed V and J ends, which lost 2 bases and 6 bases, there was a span of 8 bases. Germline V gene lookup returns CDR1 SGHTA and CDR2 FQGTGA. The CDR3 covers 13 residues. The CDR3 DNA follows: TGTGCCAGCAGCTTAGAAGCGTCCAATGAGCAGTTCTTC. Translation: CASSLEASNEQFF.

This clonotype has just a few counts. The chain has TRBV18 and TRBJ2-2, with TRBD2 matching over 12 bases. Germline V gives CDR1 KGHSH, CDR2 LQKENI. V trimming: 3 bases; J trimming: 3 bases; junction bases outside the gene matches: 2. This CDR3 region has 16 residues. The DNA of the CDR3 is TGTGCCAGCTCACCGACTAGCGGGAGATACACCGGGGAGCTGTTTTTT. It yields the protein CASSPTSGRYTGELFF. Looking up the rest from reference TRBV18 and TRBJ2-2 gives the full variable domain: NAGVMQNPRHLVRRRGQEARLRCSPMKGHSHVYWYRQLPEEGLKFMVYLQKENIIDESGMPKERFSAEFPKEGPSILRIQQVVRGDSAAYFCASSPTSGRYTGELFFGEGSRLTVL.

The chain links TRBV6-1 to TRBJ2-3; D ambiguous. Germline-derived CDR1 and CDR2 are MNHNS and SASEGT. Trimming removed 5 bases at V and 1 base at J, with 10 bases between. The CDR3 runs to 14 residues. CDR3 nucleotides: TGTGCCAGCAGTTTTCACCTCGGCACAGATACGCAGTATTTT. This sequence encodes CASSFHLGTDTQYF.

This clonotype was counted between two and nine times. This chain joins TRBV12-3 or TRBV12-4 and TRBJ2-2, with D perhaps TRBD2 (6 bases). This CDR3 contains 15 residues. Trimming pared 5 bases from V and 7 bases from J, leaving 17 bases between. The CDR3 sequence: CASSMGTAVRGELFF. DNA of the CDR3: TGTGCCAGCAGTATGGGGACTGCCGTTCGCGGGGAGCTGTTTTTT.

This clonotype appeared many times. CDR3 DNA sequence: TGTGCCAGCAGCTTGAGTTTAGCGGGAGTCGATACGCAGTATTTT. It translates to CASSLSLAGVDTQYF. The chain uses TRBV7-9 and TRBJ2-3, with TRBD2 identical over 9 bases. With 3 bases clipped from V and 6 bases from J, the junction kept 7 bases outside the gene matches. Germline-derived CDR1 and CDR2 are SEHNR and FQNEAQ (reference sequence). The length of the CDR3 is 15 residues.

This clonotype was recorded many times. The CDR3 sequence: CASSARPGLGTDTQYF. CDR3 in DNA: TGTGCCAGCAGCGCACGGCCGGGACTAGGCACAGATACGCAGTATTTT. The chain joins TRBV9 to TRBJ2-3; 8 positions match TRBD2. This CDR3 region has 16 residues. Trimming at V came to 3 bases and at J to 1 base, leaving 7 bases not matched to a gene. Germline CDR1 and CDR2: SGDLS and YYNGEE.

This clonotype occurred many times. The chain carries TRBV18 and TRBJ1-4; the D is unclear. V shed 3 bases and J shed 2 bases, with 7 bases lying between them. Germline loops: CDR1 KGHSH, CDR2 LQKENI. The CDR3 has 14 residues. The CDR3 protein is CASSPGRTNEKLFF. The DNA for the CDR3 is TGTGCCAGCTCACCCGGACGGACTAATGAAAAACTGTTTTTT.

This clonotype was seen repeatedly, ten times or more. The chain recombines TRBV2 with TRBJ1-1; tentative D call: TRBD1 (6 bases). From germline, CDR1 is SNHLY and CDR2 FYNNEI. Between the trimmed V and J ends, which lost 2 bases and 4 bases, there was a span of 8 bases. The CDR3 has 13 amino acids. CDR3 sequence (DNA): TGTGCCAGCAGTGAACAGGGGAGCACTGAAGCTTTCTTT. It is translated as CASSEQGSTEAFF.

This clonotype was seen a few times. The chain uses TRBV6-5 and TRBJ2-7; no firm D call. V lost 0 bases and J 0 bases, leaving 12 bases between the germline ends. The CDR3 is 16 amino acids. The germline V gene encodes CDR1 MNHEY and CDR2 SVGAGI. The CDR3 region is CASSYSPSRHSYEQYF. The CDR3 DNA follows: TGTGCCAGCAGTTACTCGCCCAGCCGACACTCCTACGAGCAGTACTTC.

This clonotype was recorded a few times. This rearrangement joins TRBV3-1 to TRBJ1-5; tentatively, D is TRBD1 (6 bases). V shed 2 bases and J shed 0 bases, with 14 bases lying between them. CDR1 and CDR2 (germline): LGHDT, YNNKEL (reference sequence). The CDR3 spans 17 residues. CDR3 nucleotides: TGTGCCAGCAGCCAAAAAAGTGGACAGAGTAGCAATCAGCCCCAGCATTTT. It encodes CASSQKSGQSSNQPQHF.

The genes are TRBV19 and TRBJ1-1, with 8 bases lining up with TRBD1. The CDR3 consists of 15 residues. V lost 1 base and J lost 1; bases outside the gene matches: 2. From germline, CDR1 is LNHDA and CDR2 SQIVND (reference sequence). The CDR3 bases are TGTGCCAGTAGTATAGTTGGGACAGGGAACACTGAAGCTTTCTTT. Translating it yields CASSIVGTGNTEAFF.

The chain employs TRBV19 and TRBJ2-1, with D tentatively TRBD1 (5 bases). CDR1 LNHDA and CDR2 SQIVND come from the germline V gene (reference sequence). The V gene lost 1 base and the J gene lost 4 bases, with 11 bases spanning the gap. This CDR3 has 15 amino acids. CDR3 nucleotide sequence: TGTGCCAGTAGTATAGGGCAGGGCCGATACAATGAGCAGTTCTTC. This sequence encodes CASSIGQGRYNEQFF.